This T cell receptor (beta chain) was recovered during a study of blood T cell repertoires in COVID-19. Background on the study: Samples representing acute and convalescent COVID-19 were sourced from the United States, Italy and Spain.

Some clones are missing from TCRdb's copy, which holds only in-frame ones; the method was immunoSEQ multiplex PCR. The table lists more than 15,000 clones, 85% to 90% of them singletons. The trim removed 4 bases at V and 8 bases at J, leaving 4 bases unmatched. The V gene's germline CDR1 is SEHNR and CDR2 FQNEAQ (reference sequence). This CDR3 is built from 14 residues. The sequencing sample was made of peripheral blood. This TCR derives from a human donor in a cohort sampled during active COVID-19. The chain uses TRBV7-9 and TRBJ1-4, with 10 bases that match TRBD1. This chain's CDR3 is CASSWDRGSEKLFF. CDR3 nucleotides: TGTGCCAGCAGCTGGGACAGGGGAAGCGAAAAACTGTTTTTT.